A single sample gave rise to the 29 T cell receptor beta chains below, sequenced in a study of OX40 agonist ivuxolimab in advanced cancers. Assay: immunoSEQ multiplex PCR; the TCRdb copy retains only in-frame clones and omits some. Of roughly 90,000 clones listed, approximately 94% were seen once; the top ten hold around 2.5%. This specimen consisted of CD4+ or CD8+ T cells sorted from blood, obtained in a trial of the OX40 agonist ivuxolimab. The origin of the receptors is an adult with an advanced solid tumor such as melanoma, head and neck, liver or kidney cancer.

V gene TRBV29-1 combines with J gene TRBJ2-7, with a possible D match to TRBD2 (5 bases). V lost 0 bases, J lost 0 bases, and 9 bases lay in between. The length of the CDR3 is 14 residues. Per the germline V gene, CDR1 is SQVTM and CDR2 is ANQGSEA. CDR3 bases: TGCAGCGTTGAAGACACAACTAGCTCCTACGAGCAGTACTTC. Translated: CSVEDTTSSYEQYF.

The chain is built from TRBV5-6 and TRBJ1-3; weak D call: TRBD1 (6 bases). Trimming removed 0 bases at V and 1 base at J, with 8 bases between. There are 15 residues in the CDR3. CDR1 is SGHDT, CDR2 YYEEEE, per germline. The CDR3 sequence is CASSLVTGSGNTIYF. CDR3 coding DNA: TGTGCCAGCAGCTTGGTTACAGGGTCTGGAAACACCATATATTTT.

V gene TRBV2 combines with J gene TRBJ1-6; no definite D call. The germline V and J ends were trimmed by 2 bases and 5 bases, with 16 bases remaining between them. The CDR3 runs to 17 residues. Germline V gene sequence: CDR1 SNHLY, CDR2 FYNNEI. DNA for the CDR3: TGTGCCAGCAGTGAAAAGACCGTAACTCGGAATAATTCACCCCTCCACTTT. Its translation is CASSEKTVTRNNSPLHF. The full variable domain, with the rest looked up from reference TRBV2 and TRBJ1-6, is EPEVTQTPSHQVTQMGQEVILRCVPISNHLYFYWYRQILGQKVEFLVSFYNNEISEKSEIFDDQFSVERPDGSNFTLKIRSTKLEDSAMYFCASSEKTVTRNNSPLHFGNGTRLTVT.

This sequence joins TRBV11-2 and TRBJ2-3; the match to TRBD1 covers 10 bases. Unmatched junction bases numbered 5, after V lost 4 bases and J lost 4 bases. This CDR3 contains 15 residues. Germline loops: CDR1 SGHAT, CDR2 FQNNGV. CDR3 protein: CASSWGTGESDTQYF. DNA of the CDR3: TGTGCCAGCAGCTGGGGGACAGGGGAATCAGATACGCAGTATTTT.

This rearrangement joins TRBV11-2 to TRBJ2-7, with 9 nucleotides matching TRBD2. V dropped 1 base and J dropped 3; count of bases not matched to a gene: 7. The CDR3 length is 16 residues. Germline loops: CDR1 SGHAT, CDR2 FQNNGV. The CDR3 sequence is CASSLVALAGNYEQYF. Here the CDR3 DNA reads TGTGCCAGCAGCTTAGTGGCACTAGCGGGCAACTACGAGCAGTACTTC.

DNA for the CDR3: TGTGCCACCAGCAGAGAGGTTGGGACAGCTGGCAATCAGCCCCAGCATTTT. Residues: CATSREVGTAGNQPQHF. The V and J genes are TRBV15 and TRBJ1-5; 7 bases are shared with TRBD1. Looked up from germline, CDR1 is LNHNV and CDR2 is YYDKDF (reference sequence). This CDR3 region has 17 residues. J gave up 2 bases and V 0 bases, and 7 bases lay outside the gene matches.

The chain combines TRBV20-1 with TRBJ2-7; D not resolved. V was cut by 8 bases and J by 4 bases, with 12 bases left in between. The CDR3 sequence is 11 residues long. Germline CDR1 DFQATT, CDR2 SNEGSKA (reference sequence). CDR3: CSPWDGYEQYF. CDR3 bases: TGCAGTCCTTGGGATGGGTACGAGCAGTACTTC.

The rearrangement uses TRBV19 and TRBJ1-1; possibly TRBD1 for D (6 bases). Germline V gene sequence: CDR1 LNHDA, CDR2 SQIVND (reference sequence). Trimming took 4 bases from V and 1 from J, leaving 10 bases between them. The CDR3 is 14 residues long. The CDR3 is CASSTRGGNTEAFF. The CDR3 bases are TGTGCCAGTAGTACCAGGGGCGGGAACACTGAAGCTTTCTTT. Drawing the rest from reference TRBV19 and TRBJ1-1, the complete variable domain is DGGITQSPKYLFRKEGQNVTLSCEQNLNHDAMYWYRQDPGQGLRLIYYSQIVNDFQKGDIAEGYSVSREKKESFPLTVTSAQKNPTAFYLCASSTRGGNTEAFFGQGTRLTVV.

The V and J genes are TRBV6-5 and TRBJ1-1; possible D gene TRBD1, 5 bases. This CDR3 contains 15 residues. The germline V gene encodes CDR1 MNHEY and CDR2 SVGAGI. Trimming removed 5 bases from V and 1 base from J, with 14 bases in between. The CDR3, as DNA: TGTGCCAGCAGTGCGGGGGGTCCTTCGAACACTGAAGCTTTCTTT. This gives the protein CASSAGGPSNTEAFF.

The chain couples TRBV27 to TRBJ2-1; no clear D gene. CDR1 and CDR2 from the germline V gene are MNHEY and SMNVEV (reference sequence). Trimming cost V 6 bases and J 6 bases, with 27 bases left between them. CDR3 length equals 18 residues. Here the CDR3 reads CASRPNPTRISPFNEQFF. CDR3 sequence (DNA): TGTGCCAGCAGACCTAATCCCACGAGGATATCCCCTTTCAATGAGCAGTTCTTC.

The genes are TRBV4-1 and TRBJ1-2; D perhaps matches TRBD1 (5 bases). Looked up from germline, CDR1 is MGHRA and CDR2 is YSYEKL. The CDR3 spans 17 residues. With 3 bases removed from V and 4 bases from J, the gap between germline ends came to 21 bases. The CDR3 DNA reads TGCGCCAGCAGCCACTCCCCGAACCCGGGGGAGGGCTATGGCTACACCTTC. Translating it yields CASSHSPNPGEGYGYTF.

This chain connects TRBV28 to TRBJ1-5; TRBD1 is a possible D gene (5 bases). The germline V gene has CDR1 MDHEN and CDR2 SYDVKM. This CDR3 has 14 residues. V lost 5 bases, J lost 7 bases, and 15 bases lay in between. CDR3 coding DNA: TGTGCCAGCAGTCTACAGGCAGGAAGACAGCCCCAGCATTTT. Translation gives CASSLQAGRQPQHF.

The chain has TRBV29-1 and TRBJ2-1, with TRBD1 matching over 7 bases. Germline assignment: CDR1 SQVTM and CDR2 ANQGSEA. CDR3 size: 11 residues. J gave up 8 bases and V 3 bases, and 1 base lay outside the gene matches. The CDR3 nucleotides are TGCAGCGTTGAGACAGGGTATGAGCAGTTCTTC. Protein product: CSVETGYEQFF.

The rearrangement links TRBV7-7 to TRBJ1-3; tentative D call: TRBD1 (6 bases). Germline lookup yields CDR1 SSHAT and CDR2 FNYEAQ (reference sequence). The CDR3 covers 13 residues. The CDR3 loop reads CAPPPGHRNTIYF. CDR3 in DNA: TGTGCTCCCCCCCCGGGACATAGAAACACCATATATTTT.

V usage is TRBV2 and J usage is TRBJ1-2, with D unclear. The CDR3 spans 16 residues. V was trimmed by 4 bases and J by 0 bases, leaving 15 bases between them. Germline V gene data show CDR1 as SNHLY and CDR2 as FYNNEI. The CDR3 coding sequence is TGTGCCAGCAGTGGGACCATTGACGGTGCTAACTATGGCTACACCTTC. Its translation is CASSGTIDGANYGYTF.

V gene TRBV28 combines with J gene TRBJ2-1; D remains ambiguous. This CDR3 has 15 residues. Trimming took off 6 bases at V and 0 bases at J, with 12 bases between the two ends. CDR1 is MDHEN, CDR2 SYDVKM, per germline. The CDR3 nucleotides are TGTGCCAGCAGGAGTGAGCCTAGCTCCTACAATGAGCAGTTCTTC. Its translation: CASRSEPSSYNEQFF.

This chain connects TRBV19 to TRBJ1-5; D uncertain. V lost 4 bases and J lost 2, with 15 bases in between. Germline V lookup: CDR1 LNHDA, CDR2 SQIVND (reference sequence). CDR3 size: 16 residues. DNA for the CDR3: TGTGCCAGTAGTAATAGAGGCCCCGCTGGCAATCAGCCCCAGCATTTT. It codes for CASSNRGPAGNQPQHF.

CDR3 residues: CASSPNTGGSSYEQYF. The CDR3 nucleotides read TGTGCCAGCTCACCAAACACGGGGGGGAGCTCCTACGAGCAGTACTTC. This chain uses TRBV18 with TRBJ2-7; 8 bases fit TRBD2. With 2 bases clipped from V and 0 bases from J, the junction kept 6 bases outside the gene matches. The germline V gene has CDR1 KGHSH and CDR2 LQKENI. This CDR3 comprises 16 residues.

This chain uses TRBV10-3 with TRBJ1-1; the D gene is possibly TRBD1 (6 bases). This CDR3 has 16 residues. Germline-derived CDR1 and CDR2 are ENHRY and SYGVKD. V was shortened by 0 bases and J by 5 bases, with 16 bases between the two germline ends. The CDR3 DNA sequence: TGTGCCATCAGTGAGTCTCAGACAGGCTTGGAAACTGAAGCTTTCTTT. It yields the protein CAISESQTGLETEAFF.

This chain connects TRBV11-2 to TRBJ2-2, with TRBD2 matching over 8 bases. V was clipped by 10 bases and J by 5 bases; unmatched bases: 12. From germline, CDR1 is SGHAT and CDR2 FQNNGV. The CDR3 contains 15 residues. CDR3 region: CAILGSGRGTGELFF. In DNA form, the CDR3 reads TGTGCCATCCTGGGGAGCGGGAGAGGAACCGGGGAGCTGTTTTTT.

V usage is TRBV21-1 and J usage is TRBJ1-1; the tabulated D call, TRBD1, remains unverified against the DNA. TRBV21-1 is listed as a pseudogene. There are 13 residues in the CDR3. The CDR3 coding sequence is TGTGCCAGCTCGGTGACAGTGAACACTGAAGCTTTCTTT. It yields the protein CASSVTVNTEAFF.

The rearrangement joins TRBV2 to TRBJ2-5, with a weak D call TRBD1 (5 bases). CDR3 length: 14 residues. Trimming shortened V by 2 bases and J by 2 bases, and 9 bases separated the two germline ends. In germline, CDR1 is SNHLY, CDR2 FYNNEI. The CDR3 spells CASSEIAGQETQYF. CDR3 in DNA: TGTGCCAGCAGTGAAATCGCAGGGCAAGAGACCCAGTACTTC. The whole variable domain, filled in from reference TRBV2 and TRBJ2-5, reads EPEVTQTPSHQVTQMGQEVILRCVPISNHLYFYWYRQILGQKVEFLVSFYNNEISEKSEIFDDQFSVERPDGSNFTLKIRSTKLEDSAMYFCASSEIAGQETQYFGPGTRLLVL.

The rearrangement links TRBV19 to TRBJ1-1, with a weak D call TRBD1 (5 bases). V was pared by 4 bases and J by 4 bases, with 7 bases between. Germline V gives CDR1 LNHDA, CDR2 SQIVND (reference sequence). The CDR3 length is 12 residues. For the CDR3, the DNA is TGTGCCAGTAGTACGGGGCCCACTGAAGCTTTCTTT. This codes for CASSTGPTEAFF.

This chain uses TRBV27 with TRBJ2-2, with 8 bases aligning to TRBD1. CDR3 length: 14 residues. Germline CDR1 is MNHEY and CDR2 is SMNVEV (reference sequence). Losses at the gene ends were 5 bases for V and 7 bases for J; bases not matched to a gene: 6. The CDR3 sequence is CASSLTGVGGELFF. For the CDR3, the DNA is TGTGCCAGCAGTCTGACAGGGGTCGGCGGGGAGCTGTTTTTT.

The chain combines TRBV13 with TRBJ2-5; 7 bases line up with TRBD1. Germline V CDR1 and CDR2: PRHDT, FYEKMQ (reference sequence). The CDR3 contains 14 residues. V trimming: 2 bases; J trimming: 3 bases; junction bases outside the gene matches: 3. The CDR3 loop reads CASSLRTGEETQYF. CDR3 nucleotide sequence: TGTGCCAGCAGCTTACGGACAGGAGAAGAGACCCAGTACTTC.

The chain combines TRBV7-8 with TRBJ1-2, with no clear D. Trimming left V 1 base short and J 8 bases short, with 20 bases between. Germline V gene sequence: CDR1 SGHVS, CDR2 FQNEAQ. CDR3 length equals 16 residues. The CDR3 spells CASSLGPHPDFRGYTF. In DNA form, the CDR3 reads TGTGCCAGCAGCTTAGGCCCCCACCCAGACTTCAGAGGCTACACCTTC.

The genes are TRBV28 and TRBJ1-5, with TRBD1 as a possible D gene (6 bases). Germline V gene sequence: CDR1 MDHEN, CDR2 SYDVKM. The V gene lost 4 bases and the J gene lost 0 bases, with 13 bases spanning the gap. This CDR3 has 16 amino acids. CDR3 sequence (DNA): TGTGCCAGCAGTTCTTTCGGACAGTATAGCAATCAGCCCCAGCATTTT. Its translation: CASSSFGQYSNQPQHF.

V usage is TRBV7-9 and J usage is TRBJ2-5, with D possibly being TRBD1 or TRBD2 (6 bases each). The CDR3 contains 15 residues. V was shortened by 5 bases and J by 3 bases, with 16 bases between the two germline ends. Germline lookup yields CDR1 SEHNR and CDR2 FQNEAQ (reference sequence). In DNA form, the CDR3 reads TGTGCCAGCAGCGGGCGGGACACCGACGAAGAGACCCAGTACTTC. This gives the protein CASSGRDTDEETQYF.

Here the CDR3 reads CASSPSGRTGLTEAFF. The DNA for the CDR3 is TGCGCCAGCAGCCCCTCCGGGAGGACGGGATTGACTGAAGCTTTCTTT. The rearrangement uses TRBV5-1 and TRBJ1-1; D unresolved. The V gene's germline CDR1 is SGHRS and CDR2 YFSETQ. This CDR3 spans 16 amino acids. The V end lost 4 bases, the J end lost 5 bases, and 21 bases lay between the germline ends.